This TCR beta chain was obtained from a study of beta chain features in type 1 diabetes. This CDR3 has 15 residues. CDR1 is LGHNA, CDR2 YSLEER, per germline. V lost 1 base to trimming and J lost 7 bases; unmatched junction nucleotides: 5. Investigators reverse transcribed all isolated RNA, so they sequenced expressed TCRB transcripts. Only in-frame clones appear in the TCRdb table, and some are missing; sequencing was by immunoSEQ multiplex PCR. The table shows some 270,000 clones, with 13% to 15% occurring only once. The clonotype comes from a woman in her thirties or forties in good health. Sequencing was carried out using naive CD4+ T cells from blood. The chain couples TRBV4-3 to TRBJ1-5, with 9 bases aligning to TRBD1. This CDR3 reads CASSQGGQGLQPQHF. DNA of the CDR3: TGCGCCAGCAGCCAAGGGGGACAGGGACTCCAGCCCCAGCATTTT.